This T cell receptor beta chain originates from a study of T-cell memory formation after mild COVID-19. For the study at large: TCR clusters mostly belonged to single donors. Study results and limitations: CD4+ contracting clones were mainly CM and EM; CD8+ ones, EMRA. Clones that got smaller from day 15 to 85 had even CD4/CD8, while clones growing later tipped toward CD4+.

5'RACE primed from the constant segment yielded TCR alpha and TCR beta cDNA libraries bearing sample barcodes and UMIs. TCRdb used MiXCR to reprocess the 5' RACE reads, holding one entry per CDR3 protein. The table shows 150,000 to 200,000 distinct CDR3 sequences, with 9.5% to 13% occurring only once. This clonotype was seen only a few times. Its antigen is currently unknown. Losses at the gene ends were 2 bases for V and 1 base for J; bases not matched to a gene: 8. The CDR3 length is 18 residues. Germline assignment: CDR1 MNHEY and CDR2 SVGEGT. This chain joins TRBV6-2 or TRBV6-3 and TRBJ2-3; 11 bases are a match to TRBD2. The source is a man younger than 30 who had mild COVID-19 (a few samples of this study predate the infection). Cell type and time point are not known. The sample taken for sequencing was PBMCs or a T cell subset sorted from them (not recorded which). CDR3 bases: TGTGCCAGCAGTTACGCGGGACTAGCGGCTAGGGGCACAGATACGCAGTATTTT. Protein: CASSYAGLAARGTDTQYF.